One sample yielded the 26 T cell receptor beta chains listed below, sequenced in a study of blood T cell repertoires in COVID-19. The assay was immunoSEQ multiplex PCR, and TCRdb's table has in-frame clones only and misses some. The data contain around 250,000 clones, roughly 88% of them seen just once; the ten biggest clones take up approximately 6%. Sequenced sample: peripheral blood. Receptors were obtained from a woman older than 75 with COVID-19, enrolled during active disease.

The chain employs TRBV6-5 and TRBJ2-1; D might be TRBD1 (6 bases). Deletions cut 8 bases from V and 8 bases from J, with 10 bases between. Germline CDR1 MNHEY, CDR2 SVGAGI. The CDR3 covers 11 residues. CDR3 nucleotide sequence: TGTGCCAGCGCACAGGGTTATGAGCAGTTCTTC. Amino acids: CASAQGYEQFF.

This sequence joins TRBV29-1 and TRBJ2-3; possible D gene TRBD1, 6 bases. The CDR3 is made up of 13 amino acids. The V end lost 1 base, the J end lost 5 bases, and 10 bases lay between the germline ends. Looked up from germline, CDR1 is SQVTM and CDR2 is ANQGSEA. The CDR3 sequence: CSVEGQGKDTQYF. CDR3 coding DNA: TGCAGCGTTGAAGGGCAGGGGAAAGATACGCAGTATTTT.

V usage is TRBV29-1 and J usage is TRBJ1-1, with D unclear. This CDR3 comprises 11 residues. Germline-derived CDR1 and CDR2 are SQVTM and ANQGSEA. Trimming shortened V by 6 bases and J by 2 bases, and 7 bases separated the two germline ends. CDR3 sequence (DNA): TGCAGCGTGAGGCCTAACACTGAAGCTTTCTTT. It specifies CSVRPNTEAFF.

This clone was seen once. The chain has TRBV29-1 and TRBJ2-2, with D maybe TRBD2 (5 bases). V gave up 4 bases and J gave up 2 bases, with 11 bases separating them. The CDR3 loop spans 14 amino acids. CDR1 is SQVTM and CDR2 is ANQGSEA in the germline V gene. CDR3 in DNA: TGCAGCGTTGGGGTCGGACTTAACACCGGGGAGCTGTTTTTT. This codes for CSVGVGLNTGELFF.

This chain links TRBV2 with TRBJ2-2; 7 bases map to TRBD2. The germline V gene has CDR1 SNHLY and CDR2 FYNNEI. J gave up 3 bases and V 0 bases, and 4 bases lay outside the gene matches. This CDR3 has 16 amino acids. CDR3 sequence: CASSEAGGSHTGELFF. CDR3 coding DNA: TGTGCCAGCAGTGAAGCCGGGGGGTCTCACACCGGGGAGCTGTTTTTT. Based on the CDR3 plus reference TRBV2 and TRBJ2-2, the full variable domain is EPEVTQTPSHQVTQMGQEVILRCVPISNHLYFYWYRQILGQKVEFLVSFYNNEISEKSEIFDDQFSVERPDGSNFTLKIRSTKLEDSAMYFCASSEAGGSHTGELFFGEGSRLTVL.

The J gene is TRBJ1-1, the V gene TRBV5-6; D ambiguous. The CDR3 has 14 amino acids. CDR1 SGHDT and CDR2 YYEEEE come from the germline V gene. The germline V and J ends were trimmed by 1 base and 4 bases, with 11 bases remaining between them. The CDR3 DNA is TGTGCCAGCAGCTTGTGGTCTCGAGTCACTGAAGCTTTCTTT. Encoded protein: CASSLWSRVTEAFF.

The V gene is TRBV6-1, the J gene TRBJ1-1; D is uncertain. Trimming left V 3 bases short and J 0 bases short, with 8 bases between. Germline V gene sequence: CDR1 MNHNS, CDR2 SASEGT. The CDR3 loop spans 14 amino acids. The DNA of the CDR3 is TGTGCCAGCAGTGAGCCGGGATTGAACACTGAAGCTTTCTTT. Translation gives CASSEPGLNTEAFF.

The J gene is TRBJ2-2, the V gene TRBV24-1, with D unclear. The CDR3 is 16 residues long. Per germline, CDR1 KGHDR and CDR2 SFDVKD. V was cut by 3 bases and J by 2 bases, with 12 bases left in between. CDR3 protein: CATSDPDTRNTGELFF. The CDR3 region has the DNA TGTGCCACCAGTGATCCAGACACACGTAACACCGGGGAGCTGTTTTTT.

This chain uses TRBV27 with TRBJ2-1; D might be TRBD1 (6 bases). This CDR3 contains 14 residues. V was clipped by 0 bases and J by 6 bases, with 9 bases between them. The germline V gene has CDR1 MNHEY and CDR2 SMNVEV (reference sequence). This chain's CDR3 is CASSLSLRGNEQFF. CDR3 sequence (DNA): TGTGCCAGCAGTTTATCCCTCAGGGGCAATGAGCAGTTCTTC.

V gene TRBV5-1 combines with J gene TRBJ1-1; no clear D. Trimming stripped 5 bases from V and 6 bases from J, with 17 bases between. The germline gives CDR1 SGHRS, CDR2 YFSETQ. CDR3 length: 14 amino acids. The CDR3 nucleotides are TGCGCCAGCAGGCTCGCCGAGGGTGCTGCTGAAGCTTTCTTT. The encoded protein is CASRLAEGAAEAFF.

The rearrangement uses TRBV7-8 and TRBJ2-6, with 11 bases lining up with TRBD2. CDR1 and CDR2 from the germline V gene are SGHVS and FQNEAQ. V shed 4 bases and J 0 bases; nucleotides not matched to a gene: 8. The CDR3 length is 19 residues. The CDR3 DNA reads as TGTGCCAGCAGCTACCAACTAGCGGGGGTAACCTCTGGGGCCAACGTCCTGACTTTC. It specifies CASSYQLAGVTSGANVLTF.

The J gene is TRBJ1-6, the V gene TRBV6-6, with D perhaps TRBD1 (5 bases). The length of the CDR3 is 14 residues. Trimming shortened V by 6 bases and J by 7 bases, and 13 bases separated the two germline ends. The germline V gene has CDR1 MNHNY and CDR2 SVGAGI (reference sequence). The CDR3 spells CASSQGLDNSPLHF. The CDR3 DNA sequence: TGTGCCAGCAGCCAGGGCTTAGACAATTCACCCCTCCACTTT.

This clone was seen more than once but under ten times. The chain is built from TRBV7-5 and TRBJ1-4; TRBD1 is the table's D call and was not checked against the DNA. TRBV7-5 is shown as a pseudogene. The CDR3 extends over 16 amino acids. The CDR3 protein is CVRSLAGTGGLGKLFF. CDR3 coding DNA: TGTGTCAGAAGCTTAGCGGGGACAGGGGGCTTAGGGAAACTGTTTTTT.

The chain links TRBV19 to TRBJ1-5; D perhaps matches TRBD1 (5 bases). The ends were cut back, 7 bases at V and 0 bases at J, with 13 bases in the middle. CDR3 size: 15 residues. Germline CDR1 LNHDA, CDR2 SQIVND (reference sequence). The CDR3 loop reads CASKGLSDSNQPQHF. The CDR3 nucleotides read TGTGCCAGTAAGGGACTGAGTGATAGCAATCAGCCCCAGCATTTT.

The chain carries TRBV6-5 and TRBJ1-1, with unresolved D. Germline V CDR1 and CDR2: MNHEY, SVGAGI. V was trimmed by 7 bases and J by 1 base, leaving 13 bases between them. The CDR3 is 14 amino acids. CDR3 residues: CASTDTVPNTEAFF. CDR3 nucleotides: TGTGCCAGCACCGATACGGTCCCGAACACTGAAGCTTTCTTT.

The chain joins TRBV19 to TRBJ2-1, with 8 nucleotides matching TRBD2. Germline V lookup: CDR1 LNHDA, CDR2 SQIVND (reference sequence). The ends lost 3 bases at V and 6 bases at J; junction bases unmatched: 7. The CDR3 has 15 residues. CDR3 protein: CASSIAGGPRNEQFF. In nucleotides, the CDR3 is TGTGCCAGTAGTATCGCGGGGGGCCCACGCAATGAGCAGTTCTTC.

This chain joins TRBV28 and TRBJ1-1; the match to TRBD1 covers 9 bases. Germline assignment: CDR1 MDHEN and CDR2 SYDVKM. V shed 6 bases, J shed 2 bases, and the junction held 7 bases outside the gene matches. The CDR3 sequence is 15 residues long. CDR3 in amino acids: CASRRPDRGNTEAFF. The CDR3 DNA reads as TGTGCCAGCAGGCGCCCGGACAGGGGAAACACTGAAGCTTTCTTT.

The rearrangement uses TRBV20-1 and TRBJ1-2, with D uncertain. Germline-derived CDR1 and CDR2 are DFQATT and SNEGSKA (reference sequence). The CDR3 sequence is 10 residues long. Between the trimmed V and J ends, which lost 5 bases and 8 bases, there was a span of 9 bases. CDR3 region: CSAYAEGYTF. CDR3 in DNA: TGCAGTGCTTACGCGGAGGGCTACACCTTC.

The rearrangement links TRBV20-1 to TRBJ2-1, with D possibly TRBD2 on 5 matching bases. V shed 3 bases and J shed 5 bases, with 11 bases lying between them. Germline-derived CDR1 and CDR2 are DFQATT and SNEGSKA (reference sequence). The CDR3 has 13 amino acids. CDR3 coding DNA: TGCAGTGCTAGTTCCGGGATCGACAATGAGCAGTTCTTC. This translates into CSASSGIDNEQFF.

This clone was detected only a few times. DNA for the CDR3: TGTGCCACCAGTGATTCCGGGGTAGGCTATGGCTACACCTTC. Amino acid sequence: CATSDSGVGYGYTF. V and J are TRBV24-1 and TRBJ1-2, with D unresolved. Trimming stripped 2 bases from V and 4 bases from J, with 10 bases between. The germline CDR1 and CDR2 sequences are KGHDR and SFDVKD. The CDR3 runs 14 residues.

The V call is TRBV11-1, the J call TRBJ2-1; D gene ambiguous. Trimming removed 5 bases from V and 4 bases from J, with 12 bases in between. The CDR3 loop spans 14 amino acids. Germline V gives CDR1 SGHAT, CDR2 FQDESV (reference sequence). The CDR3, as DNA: TGTGCCAGCAGCCCCATCGCAACATACAATGAGCAGTTCTTC. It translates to CASSPIATYNEQFF.

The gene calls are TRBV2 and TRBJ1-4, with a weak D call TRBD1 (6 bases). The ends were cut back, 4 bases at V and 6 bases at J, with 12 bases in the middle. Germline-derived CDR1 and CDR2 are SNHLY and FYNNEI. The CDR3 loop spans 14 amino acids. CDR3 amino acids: CASSVQGGDEKLFF. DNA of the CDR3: TGTGCCAGCAGTGTACAGGGAGGGGATGAAAAACTGTTTTTT.

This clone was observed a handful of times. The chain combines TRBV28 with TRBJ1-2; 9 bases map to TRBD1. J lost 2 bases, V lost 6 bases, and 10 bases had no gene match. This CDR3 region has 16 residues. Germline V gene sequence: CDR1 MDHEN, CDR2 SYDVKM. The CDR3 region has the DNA TGTGCCAGCAGGCGACCTCGGACAGGGGACAACTATGGCTACACCTTC. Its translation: CASRRPRTGDNYGYTF.

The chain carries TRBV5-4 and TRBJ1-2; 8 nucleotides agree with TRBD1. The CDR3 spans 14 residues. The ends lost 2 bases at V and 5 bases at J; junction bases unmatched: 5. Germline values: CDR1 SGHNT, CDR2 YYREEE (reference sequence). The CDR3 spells CASSFVTGGYGYTF. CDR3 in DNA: TGTGCCAGCAGCTTCGTAACAGGGGGGTATGGCTACACCTTC.

CDR3: CASSQIPGSGYTF. The CDR3 nucleotides are TGTGCCAGCAGCCAAATCCCCGGGTCTGGCTACACCTTC. J is TRBJ1-2 and V is TRBV12-3 or TRBV12-4; D uncertain. This CDR3 spans 13 amino acids. V was shortened by 6 bases and J by 7 bases, with 15 bases between the two germline ends.

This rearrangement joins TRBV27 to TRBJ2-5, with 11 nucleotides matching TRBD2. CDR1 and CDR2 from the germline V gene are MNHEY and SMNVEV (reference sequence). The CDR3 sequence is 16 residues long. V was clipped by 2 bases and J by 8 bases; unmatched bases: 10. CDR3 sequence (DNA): TGTGCCAGCAGTTTAGTGGTAGCGGGGGGGGCCAGTACCCAGTACTTC. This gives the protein CASSLVVAGGASTQYF.